What follows is one T cell receptor (beta chain) and its context. These data are taken from a study of T cell changes during pregnancy in multiple sclerosis. Germline V CDR1 and CDR2: MDHEN, SYDVKM. The CDR3 has 17 amino acids. Trimming at V came to 3 bases and at J to 5 bases, leaving 10 bases not matched to a gene. The table came from immunoSEQ multiplex PCR; TCRdb's copy has only in-frame clones and leaves some out. The table records nearly 45,000 clones, approximately 96% of them present only once. This specimen was peripheral blood, taken in the second trimester of pregnancy. The source of this sequence is a female donor with multiple sclerosis, enrolled in a pregnancy study. The J gene is TRBJ2-3, the V gene TRBV28, with TRBD2 matching over 11 bases. CDR3 DNA: TGTGCCAGCAGTTTTATCGGACTAGCGGGTGGGGGAGATACGCAGTATTTT. Protein product: CASSFIGLAGGGDTQYF.